Each of the 28 T cell receptor beta chains below was sequenced from the same sample in a study of identical twins. TCRdb reanalysed the 5' RACE reads using MiXCR and keeps one entry per CDR3 protein. The sample has around 470,000 distinct CDR3 sequences; 14% are singletons. Another study also made use of these data, one on yellow fever vaccine responses in identical twins.

Sequenced: CD4+ T cells sorted from blood. The receptors originated from a woman aged 18-29 years in good health.

Concerning this clonotype: A much larger clone lies one base from this, so it may be a read error. The gene calls are TRBV15 and TRBJ2-3; perhaps TRBD1 as D (6 bases). V was pared by 8 bases and J by 4 bases, with 16 bases between. The germline gives CDR1 LNHNV, CDR2 YYDKDF (reference sequence). The CDR3 consists of 14 residues. The CDR3 nucleotides read TGTGCCACCGGGCGGCACAGGGCTGCAGATACGCAGTATTTT. It is translated as CATGRHRAADTQYF.

The V and J genes are TRBV5-6 and TRBJ1-2; 8 positions match TRBD1. CDR1 is SGHDT and CDR2 is YYEEEE in the germline V gene. Trimming cost V 1 base and J 5 bases; bases outside gene matches: 4. The CDR3 contains 14 residues. CDR3 region: CASSLRTGRYGYTF. In DNA form, the CDR3 reads TGTGCCAGCAGCTTGAGGACAGGGCGATATGGCTACACCTTC.

This clonotype was seen more than once but under ten times. J is TRBJ2-5 and V is TRBV30, with 7 bases that match TRBD2. Germline V CDR1 and CDR2: GTSNPN, SVGIG (reference sequence). The CDR3 runs to 14 residues. The V and J ends lost 1 base and 2 bases, in that order; junction bases with no gene match: 4. This CDR3 reads CAWSGSSGQETQYF. In DNA form, the CDR3 reads TGTGCCTGGAGTGGGTCTAGCGGACAAGAGACCCAGTACTTC.

V gene TRBV5-1 combines with J gene TRBJ1-2; D may be TRBD1 (6 bases). The CDR3 runs 14 residues. CDR1 is SGHRS and CDR2 is YFSETQ in the germline V gene. V lost 1 base to trimming and J lost 4 bases, with 11 bases between them. CDR3 sequence: CASSLTGTTYGYTF. CDR3 coding DNA: TGCGCCAGCAGCTTGACCGGGACAACCTATGGCTACACCTTC.

The rearrangement uses TRBV2 and TRBJ1-2; D remains unclear. The V end was cut by 8 bases, the J end by 4 bases, with 8 bases between. The CDR3 is 11 residues long. Germline CDR1 is SNHLY and CDR2 is FYNNEI. CDR3 coding DNA: TGTGCCAGCCGTCAGCCCTATGGCTACACCTTC. It codes for CASRQPYGYTF.

This clonotype was counted between two and nine times. This sequence joins TRBV5-5 and TRBJ2-5, with 7 bases matching TRBD1. The CDR3 extends over 15 amino acids. Germline-derived CDR1 and CDR2 are SGHKS and YYEKEE (reference sequence). The V segment lost 3 bases and the J segment 5 bases; nucleotides outside the gene matches: 10. As DNA, the CDR3 is TGTGCCAGCAGCTCTTGGACAGGTTCGGCTGAGACCCAGTACTTC. It encodes CASSSWTGSAETQYF.

The V and J genes are TRBV20-1 and TRBJ2-5; D possibly corresponds to TRBD2 (5 bases). Germline V gene sequence: CDR1 DFQATT, CDR2 SNEGSKA (reference sequence). CDR3 length: 14 residues. Trimming removed 3 bases at V and 5 bases at J, with 16 bases between. CDR3 nucleotides: TGCAGTGCTAGTATACCTCCCGGGATGGAGACCCAGTACTTC. The encoded protein is CSASIPPGMETQYF.

CDR3 nucleotides: TGTGCCAGCAGTTTCTCGACAAGCTCTGGGGCCAACGTCCTGACTTTC. Residues: CASSFSTSSGANVLTF. V usage is TRBV6-2 or TRBV6-3 and J usage is TRBJ2-6, with unresolved D. Trimming cost V 4 bases and J 0 bases, with 10 bases left between them. This CDR3 region has 16 residues. CDR1 and CDR2 (germline): MNHEY, SVGEGT.

This clonotype was picked up a small number of times. This rearrangement joins TRBV27 to TRBJ2-4; no clear D. The CDR3 length is 16 residues. Trimming cost V 4 bases and J 0 bases, with 13 bases left between them. Germline-derived CDR1 and CDR2 are MNHEY and SMNVEV (reference sequence). The CDR3 DNA is TGTGCCAGCAGTTCCCATGACACCTTAGCCAAAAACATTCAGTACTTC. It codes for CASSSHDTLAKNIQYF.

This clonotype came up a few times. V is TRBV3-1 and J is TRBJ1-3; D gene unclear. CDR1 and CDR2 from the germline V gene are LGHDT and YNNKEL (reference sequence). V was shortened by 0 bases and J by 0 bases, with 6 bases between the two germline ends. CDR3 length: 15 residues. CDR3: CASSQDVGSGNTIYF. The CDR3 nucleotides read TGTGCCAGCAGCCAAGATGTGGGCTCTGGAAACACCATATATTTT.

Ten or more counts support this clonotype. The rearrangement links TRBV7-2 to TRBJ1-5; D remains unclear. V dropped 1 base and J dropped 4 bases, with 5 bases sitting between them. The CDR3 loop spans 13 amino acids. Germline CDR1 reads SGHTA; CDR2 reads FQGNSA. The CDR3 nucleotides are TGTGCCAGCAGCTTAGGACAAAATCAGCCCCAGCATTTT. Its translation: CASSLGQNQPQHF.

J is TRBJ2-2 and V is TRBV6-1; 9 bases map to TRBD2. Per the germline V gene, CDR1 is MNHNS and CDR2 is SASEGT. The CDR3 sequence is 17 residues long. After removal of 5 bases from V and 6 bases from J, the junction contained 13 bases not matched to a gene. In DNA form, the CDR3 reads TGTGCCAGCAGTCTCCGTAAGGCGGGGGGGCCACCCGGGGAGCTGTTTTTT. Protein sequence: CASSLRKAGGPPGELFF.

This clonotype was observed a few times. V usage is TRBV6-6 and J usage is TRBJ1-5; D gene unclear. Trimming shortened V by 0 bases and J by 7 bases, and 4 bases separated the two germline ends. Germline values: CDR1 MNHNY, CDR2 SVGAGI (reference sequence). The CDR3 spans 12 residues. The CDR3 protein is CASSYSTQPQHF. The CDR3 nucleotides read TGTGCCAGCAGTTACTCGACCCAGCCCCAGCATTTT.

This chain uses TRBV20-1 with TRBJ2-7; TRBD2 matches 9 bases. Germline V lookup: CDR1 DFQATT, CDR2 SNEGSKA (reference sequence). The CDR3 has 15 amino acids. V shed 6 bases, J shed 2 bases, and the junction held 11 bases outside the gene matches. CDR3 in amino acids: CSAIWVERGAYEQYF. Here the CDR3 DNA reads TGCAGTGCCATATGGGTAGAGCGGGGGGCCTACGAGCAGTACTTC.

This chain uses TRBV12-3 or TRBV12-4 with TRBJ2-1, with 12 bases identical to TRBD2. V lost 3 bases to trimming and J lost 1 base; unmatched junction nucleotides: 10. The CDR3 consists of 19 residues. The CDR3 protein is CASSFGLAGGPESYNEQFF. The CDR3 region has the DNA TGTGCCAGCAGTTTTGGTCTAGCGGGAGGGCCAGAATCCTACAATGAGCAGTTCTTC.

V usage is TRBV19 and J usage is TRBJ2-7; 7 nucleotides align to TRBD1. Trimming took 6 bases from V and 3 from J; bases not matched to a gene: 5. Per germline, CDR1 LNHDA and CDR2 SQIVND (reference sequence). The CDR3 length is 13 residues. In nucleotides, the CDR3 is TGTGCCAGTAGCCGCAGACAGGGCTACGAGCAGTACTTC. Its translation: CASSRRQGYEQYF.

This chain uses TRBV7-2 with TRBJ2-3; D is undetermined. The V gene's germline CDR1 is SGHTA and CDR2 FQGNSA. The CDR3 runs 15 residues. Trimming pared 1 base from V and 0 bases from J, leaving 8 bases between. CDR3 sequence reads: CASSLVHISTDTQYF. The CDR3 DNA is TGTGCCAGCAGCTTAGTGCACATAAGCACAGATACGCAGTATTTT.

The CDR3 spells CASSLQQGARGEQYF. CDR3 coding DNA: TGCGCCAGCAGCCTCCAGCAGGGGGCTCGAGGCGAGCAGTACTTC. The genes are TRBV5-1 and TRBJ2-7; 8 bases agree with TRBD1. Germline V gene sequence: CDR1 SGHRS, CDR2 YFSETQ. The V segment lost 4 bases and the J segment 6 bases; nucleotides outside the gene matches: 12. The CDR3 is 15 amino acids.

The J gene is TRBJ1-2, the V gene TRBV20-1; D unclear. Per the germline V gene, CDR1 is DFQATT and CDR2 is SNEGSKA (reference sequence). CDR3 length equals 11 residues. Trimming stripped 3 bases from V and 8 bases from J, with 10 bases between. The CDR3: CSARPRWGYTF. CDR3 DNA: TGCAGTGCTAGGCCGCGGTGGGGCTACACCTTC.

This clonotype was observed a few times. The CDR3 nucleotides read TGTGCCAGCAGGCGGGACAGCTATGGCTACACCTTC. Its translation: CASRRDSYGYTF. The chain links TRBV6-2 or TRBV6-3 to TRBJ1-2; 7 nucleotides align to TRBD1. V lost 6 bases, J lost 4 bases, and 2 bases stayed unmatched. This CDR3 contains 12 residues. Germline values: CDR1 MNHEY, CDR2 SVGEGT.

This clonotype showed up many times. In nucleotides, the CDR3 is TGCAGCGTTGACACGGGCAGCACAGATACGCAGTATTTT. This gives the protein CSVDTGSTDTQYF. V is TRBV29-1 and J is TRBJ2-3; D uncertain. Germline CDR1 is SQVTM and CDR2 is ANQGSEA. The V end lost 3 bases, the J end lost 0 bases, and 7 bases lay between the germline ends. CDR3 length equals 13 residues.

The J gene is TRBJ2-7, the V gene TRBV28, with D possibly being TRBD2 (5 bases). This CDR3 comprises 13 residues. The germline V and J ends were trimmed by 7 bases and 3 bases, with 13 bases remaining between them. The germline V gene has CDR1 MDHEN and CDR2 SYDVKM. The DNA of the CDR3 is TGTGCCAGCACCCCCAGTAGCGACTACGAGCAGTACTTC. Its protein is CASTPSSDYEQYF.

This clonotype was counted many times. The V call is TRBV5-1, the J call TRBJ2-1, with 13 bases lining up with TRBD2. The CDR3 has 15 residues. The trim removed 4 bases at V and 4 bases at J, leaving 2 bases unmatched. Germline values: CDR1 SGHRS, CDR2 YFSETQ. CDR3 residues: CASSGLAGEYNEQFF. The CDR3 nucleotides are TGCGCCAGCAGCGGACTAGCGGGAGAGTACAATGAGCAGTTCTTC.

This clonotype was detected a few times. V gene TRBV18 combines with J gene TRBJ1-1; no firm D call. The CDR3 is 12 amino acids. The V end lost 3 bases, the J end lost 3 bases, and 5 bases lay between the germline ends. From germline, CDR1 is KGHSH and CDR2 LQKENI. CDR3 nucleotide sequence: TGTGCCAGCTCACCCCGTGACACTGAAGCTTTCTTT. Translating it yields CASSPRDTEAFF.

This sequence joins TRBV7-9 and TRBJ2-1; D is uncertain. The CDR3 extends over 12 amino acids. Between the trimmed V and J ends, which lost 1 base and 12 bases, there was a span of 10 bases. Germline V gene data show CDR1 as SEHNR and CDR2 as FQNEAQ (reference sequence). CDR3 sequence (DNA): TGTGCCAGCAGCTTAGAATATGGTAGGCAGTTCTTC. This gives the protein CASSLEYGRQFF.

The chain couples TRBV6-2 or TRBV6-3 to TRBJ2-1, with TRBD2 as a possible D gene (5 bases). Looked up from germline, CDR1 is MNHEY and CDR2 is SVGEGT. The CDR3 consists of 13 residues. V was pared by 10 bases and J by 9 bases, with 19 bases between. Here the CDR3 DNA reads TGTGCCACCGGCGGGCCCGTTCTGGGTGAGCAGTTCTTC. This translates into CATGGPVLGEQFF.

There are a few counts of this clonotype. The chain uses TRBV7-2 and TRBJ2-1; 9 bases are shared with TRBD1. V was clipped by 6 bases and J by 4 bases; unmatched bases: 7. Germline V gene lookup returns CDR1 SGHTA and CDR2 FQGNSA. This CDR3 is 15 amino acids long. The chain's CDR3 is CASSRTGESYNEQFF. As DNA, the CDR3 is TGTGCCAGCAGTCGGACAGGGGAGTCTTACAATGAGCAGTTCTTC.

This clonotype was detected a few times. The genes are TRBV7-2 and TRBJ2-1; maybe TRBD2 (6 bases). This CDR3 contains 14 residues. Germline V gene lookup returns CDR1 SGHTA and CDR2 FQGNSA. With 4 bases removed from V and 16 bases from J, the gap between germline ends came to 23 bases. CDR3: CASSSPATRESTFF. CDR3 DNA sequence: TGTGCCAGCAGCTCCCCCGCGACTAGAGAGAGTACCTTCTTC.